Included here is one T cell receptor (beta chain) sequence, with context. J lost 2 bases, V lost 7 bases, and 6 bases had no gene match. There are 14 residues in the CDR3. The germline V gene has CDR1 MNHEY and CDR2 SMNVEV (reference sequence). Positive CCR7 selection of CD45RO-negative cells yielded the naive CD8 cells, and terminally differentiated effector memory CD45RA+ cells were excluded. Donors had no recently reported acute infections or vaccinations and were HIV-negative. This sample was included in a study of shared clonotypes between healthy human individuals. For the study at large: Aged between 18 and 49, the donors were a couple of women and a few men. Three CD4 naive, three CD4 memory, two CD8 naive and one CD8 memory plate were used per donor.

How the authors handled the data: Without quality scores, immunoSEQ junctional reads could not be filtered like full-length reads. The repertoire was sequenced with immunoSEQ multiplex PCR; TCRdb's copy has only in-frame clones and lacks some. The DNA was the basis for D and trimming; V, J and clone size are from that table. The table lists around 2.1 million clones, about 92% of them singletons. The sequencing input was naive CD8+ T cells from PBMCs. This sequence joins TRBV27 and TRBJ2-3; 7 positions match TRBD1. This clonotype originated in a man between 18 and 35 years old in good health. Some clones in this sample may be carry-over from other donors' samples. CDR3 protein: CASTRDSFTDTQYF. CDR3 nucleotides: TGTGCCAGCACCCGGGACAGTTTCACAGATACGCAGTATTTT.